This TCR beta chain was profiled in a study of blood T cell repertoires in COVID-19. As for the study in general: In each case, the material was cDNA or gDNA derived from T cells, B-cell-depleted T cells, or PBMCs.

Germline-derived CDR1 and CDR2 are MGHRA and YSYEKL. Germline trimming cut 3 bases from V and 5 bases from J; bases unmatched to any gene: 10. This CDR3 has 16 residues. The repertoire was sequenced with immunoSEQ multiplex PCR; TCRdb's copy has only in-frame clones and lacks some. In the table there are roughly 70,000 clones, more than 75% of which are singletons. The chain recombines TRBV4-1 with TRBJ2-3; 8 bases fit TRBD2. This TCR came from a human donor in a cohort sampled during active COVID-19. Sequences were obtained from peripheral blood. The CDR3 here is CASSHRGREVVDTQYF. CDR3 nucleotide sequence: TGCGCCAGCAGCCATCGCGGGCGGGAGGTGGTAGATACGCAGTATTTT.